The present T cell receptor beta chain was sequenced within a study of prognosis after radiotherapy for stage I lung cancer. This clonotype was observed at least ten times. This may be a read error, as it is one base from a much larger clone. Germline CDR1 is SNHLY and CDR2 is FYNNEI. CDR3 length equals 14 residues. Each of two time points yielded six milliliters of peripheral venous blood. From genomic DNA, TCR beta CDR3 was amplified by two-round multiplex PCR. First-round PCR, the initial amplification, used primers specific to each TRBV and TRBJ gene. In TCRdb, the multiplex PCR reads were re-called with MiXCR into one record per CDR3 protein. The sample has nearly 25,000 distinct CDR3 sequences; around 34% are singletons.

The receptor comes from a donor aged 50 or older with non-small cell lung cancer. The V and J genes are TRBV2 and TRBJ1-2; D gene ambiguous. The sequenced sample was PBMCs, obtained before or after stereotactic body radiation therapy (not recorded which). The CDR3 sequence is CTSSDEAGGDGYTF. For the CDR3, the DNA is TGTACCAGCAGTGATGAGGCGGGCGGGGATGGCTACACCTTC.